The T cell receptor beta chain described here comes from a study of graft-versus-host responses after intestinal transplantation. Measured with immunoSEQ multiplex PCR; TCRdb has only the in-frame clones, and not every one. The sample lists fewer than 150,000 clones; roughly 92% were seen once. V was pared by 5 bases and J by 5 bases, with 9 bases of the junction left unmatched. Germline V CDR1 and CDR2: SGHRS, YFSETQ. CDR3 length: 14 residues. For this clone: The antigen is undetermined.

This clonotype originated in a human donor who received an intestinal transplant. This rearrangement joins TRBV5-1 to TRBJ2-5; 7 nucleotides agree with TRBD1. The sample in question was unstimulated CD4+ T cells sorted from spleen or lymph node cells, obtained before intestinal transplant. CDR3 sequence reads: CASRETGAQETQYF. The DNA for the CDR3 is TGCGCCAGCAGGGAAACAGGGGCCCAGGAGACCCAGTACTTC.